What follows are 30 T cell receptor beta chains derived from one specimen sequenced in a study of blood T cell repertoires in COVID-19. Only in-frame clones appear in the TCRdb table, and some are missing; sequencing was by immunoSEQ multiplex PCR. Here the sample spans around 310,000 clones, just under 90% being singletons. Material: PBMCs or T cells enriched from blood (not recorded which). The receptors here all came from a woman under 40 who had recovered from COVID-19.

CDR3 nucleotides: TGTGCCAGTAGTATAGAGAGGAACACTGAAGCTTTCTTT. It translates to CASSIERNTEAFF. The chain carries TRBV19 and TRBJ1-1; D remains ambiguous. The CDR3 consists of 13 residues. Trimming removed 0 bases from V and 1 base from J, with 3 bases in between. CDR1 is LNHDA and CDR2 is SQIVND in the germline V gene (reference sequence).

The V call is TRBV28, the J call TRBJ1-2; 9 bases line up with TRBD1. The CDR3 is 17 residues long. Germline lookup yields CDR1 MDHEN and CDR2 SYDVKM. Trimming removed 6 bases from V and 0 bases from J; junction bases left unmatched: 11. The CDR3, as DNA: TGTGCCAGCAGCTTTGCAACAAGGACAGGGGCTAACTATGGCTACACCTTC. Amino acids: CASSFATRTGANYGYTF.

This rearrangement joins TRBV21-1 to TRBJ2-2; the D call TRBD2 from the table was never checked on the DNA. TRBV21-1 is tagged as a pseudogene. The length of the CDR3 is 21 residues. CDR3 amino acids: CASSNSHTVSGSSANTGELFF. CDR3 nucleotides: TGTGCCAGCAGCAATTCGCATACGGTGTCCGGTAGCAGCGCGAACACCGGGGAGCTGTTTTTT.

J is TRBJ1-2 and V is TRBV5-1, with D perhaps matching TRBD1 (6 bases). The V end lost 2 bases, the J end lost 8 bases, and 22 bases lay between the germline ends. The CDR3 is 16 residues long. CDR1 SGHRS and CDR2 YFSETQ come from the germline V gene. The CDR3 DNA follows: TGCGCCAGCAGCTTCCGCTCAGGGGACACGACCTGGGGCTACACCTTC. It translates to CASSFRSGDTTWGYTF.

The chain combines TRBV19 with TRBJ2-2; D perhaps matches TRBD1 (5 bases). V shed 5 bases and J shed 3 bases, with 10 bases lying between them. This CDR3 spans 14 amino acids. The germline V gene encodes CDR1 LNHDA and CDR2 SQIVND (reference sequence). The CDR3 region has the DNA TGTGCCAGTAGTCGAACAGGAGACACCGGGGAGCTGTTTTTT. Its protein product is CASSRTGDTGELFF.

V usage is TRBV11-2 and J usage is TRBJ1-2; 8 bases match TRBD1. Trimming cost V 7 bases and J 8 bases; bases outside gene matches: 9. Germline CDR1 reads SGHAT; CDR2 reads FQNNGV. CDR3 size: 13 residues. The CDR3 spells CASNQRTGRGYTF. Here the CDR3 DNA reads TGTGCCAGCAACCAAAGGACAGGGCGGGGCTACACCTTC.

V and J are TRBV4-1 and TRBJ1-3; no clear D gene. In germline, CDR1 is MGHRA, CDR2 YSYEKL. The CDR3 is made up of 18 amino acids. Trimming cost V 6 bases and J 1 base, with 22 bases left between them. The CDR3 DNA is TGCGCCAGCAGTTCGGGAGGCCCGACAAATCCTTCTGGAAACACCATATATTTT. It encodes CASSSGGPTNPSGNTIYF.

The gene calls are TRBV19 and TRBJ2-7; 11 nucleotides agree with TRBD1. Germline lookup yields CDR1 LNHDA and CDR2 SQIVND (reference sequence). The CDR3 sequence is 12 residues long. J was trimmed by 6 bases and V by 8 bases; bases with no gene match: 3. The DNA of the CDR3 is TGTGCCAGTGGGGACAGGGGGGGCGAGCAGTACTTC. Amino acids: CASGDRGGEQYF.

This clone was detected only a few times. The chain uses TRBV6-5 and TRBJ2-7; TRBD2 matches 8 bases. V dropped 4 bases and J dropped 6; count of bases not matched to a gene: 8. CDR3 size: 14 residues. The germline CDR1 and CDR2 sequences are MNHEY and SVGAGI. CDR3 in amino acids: CASSSIAGLGEQYF. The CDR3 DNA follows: TGTGCCAGCAGTTCGATAGCGGGATTGGGCGAGCAGTACTTC.

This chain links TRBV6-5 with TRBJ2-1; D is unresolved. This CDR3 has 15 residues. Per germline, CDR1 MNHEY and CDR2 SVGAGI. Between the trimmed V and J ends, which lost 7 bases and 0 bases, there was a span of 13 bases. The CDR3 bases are TGTGCCAGCACCGCGCTAGAGGCCTCCTACAATGAGCAGTTCTTC. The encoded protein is CASTALEASYNEQFF.

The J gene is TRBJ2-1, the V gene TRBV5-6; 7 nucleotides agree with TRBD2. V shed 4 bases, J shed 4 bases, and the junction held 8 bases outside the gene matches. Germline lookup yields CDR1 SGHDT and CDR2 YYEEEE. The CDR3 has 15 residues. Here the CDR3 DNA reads TGTGCCAGCAGCCGCGGGACTAACCTATACAATGAGCAGTTCTTC. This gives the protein CASSRGTNLYNEQFF.

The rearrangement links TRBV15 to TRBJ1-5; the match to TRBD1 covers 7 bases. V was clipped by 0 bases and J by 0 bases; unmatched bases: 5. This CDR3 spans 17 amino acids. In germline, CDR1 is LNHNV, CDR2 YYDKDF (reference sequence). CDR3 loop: CATSRDRQGVSNQPQHF. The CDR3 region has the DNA TGTGCCACCAGCAGAGATCGCCAGGGGGTTAGCAATCAGCCCCAGCATTTT.

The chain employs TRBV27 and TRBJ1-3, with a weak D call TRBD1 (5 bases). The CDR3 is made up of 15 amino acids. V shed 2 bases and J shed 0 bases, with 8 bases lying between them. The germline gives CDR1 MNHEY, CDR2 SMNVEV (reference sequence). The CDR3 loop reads CASSLGAGSGNTIYF. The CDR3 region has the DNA TGTGCCAGCAGTTTAGGGGCAGGCTCTGGAAACACCATATATTTT.

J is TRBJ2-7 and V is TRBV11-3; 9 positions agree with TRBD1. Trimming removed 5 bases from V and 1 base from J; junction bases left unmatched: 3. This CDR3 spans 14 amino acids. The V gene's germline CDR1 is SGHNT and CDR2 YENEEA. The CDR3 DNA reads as TGTGCCAGCAGCCCCGGGACAGGGTCCTACGAGCAGTACTTC. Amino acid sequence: CASSPGTGSYEQYF.

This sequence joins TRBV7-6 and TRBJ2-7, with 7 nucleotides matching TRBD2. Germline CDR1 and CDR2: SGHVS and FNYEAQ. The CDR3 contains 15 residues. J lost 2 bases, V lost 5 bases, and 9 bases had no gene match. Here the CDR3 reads CASSLDPGLAYEQYF. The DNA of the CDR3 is TGTGCCAGCAGCCTTGACCCAGGACTAGCCTACGAGCAGTACTTC.

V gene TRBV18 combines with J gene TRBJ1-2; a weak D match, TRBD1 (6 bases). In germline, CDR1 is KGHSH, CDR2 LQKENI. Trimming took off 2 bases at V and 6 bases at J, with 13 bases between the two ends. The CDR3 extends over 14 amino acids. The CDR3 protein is CASSPAGTSHGYTF. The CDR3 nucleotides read TGTGCCAGCTCACCAGCCGGGACATCCCATGGCTACACCTTC.

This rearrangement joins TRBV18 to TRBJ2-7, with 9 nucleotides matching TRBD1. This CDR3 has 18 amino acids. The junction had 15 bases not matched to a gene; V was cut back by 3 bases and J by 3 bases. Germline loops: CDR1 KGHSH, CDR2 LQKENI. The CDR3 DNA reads TGTGCCAGCTCACCGCGAGGGGGGACAGGGTCCCTGAGCTACGAGCAGTACTTC. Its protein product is CASSPRGGTGSLSYEQYF.

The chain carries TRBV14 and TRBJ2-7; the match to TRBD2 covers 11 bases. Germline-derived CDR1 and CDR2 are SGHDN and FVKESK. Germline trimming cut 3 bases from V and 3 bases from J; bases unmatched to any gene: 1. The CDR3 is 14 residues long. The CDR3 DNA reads TGTGCCAGCAGCCATGGGACTAGCGGCTACGAGCAGTACTTC. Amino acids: CASSHGTSGYEQYF. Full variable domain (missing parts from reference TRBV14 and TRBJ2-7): EAGVTQFPSHSVIEKGQTVTLRCDPISGHDNLYWYRRVMGKEIKFLLHFVKESKQDESGMPNNRFLAERTGGTYSTLKVQPAELEDSGVYFCASSHGTSGYEQYFGPGTRLTVT.

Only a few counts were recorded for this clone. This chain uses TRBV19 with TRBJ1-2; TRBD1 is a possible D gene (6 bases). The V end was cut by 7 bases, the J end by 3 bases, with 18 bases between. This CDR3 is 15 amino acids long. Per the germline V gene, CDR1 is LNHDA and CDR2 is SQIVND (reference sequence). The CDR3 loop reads CASIPWRGADYGYTF. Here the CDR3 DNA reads TGTGCCAGTATCCCTTGGCGGGGGGCAGACTATGGCTACACCTTC.

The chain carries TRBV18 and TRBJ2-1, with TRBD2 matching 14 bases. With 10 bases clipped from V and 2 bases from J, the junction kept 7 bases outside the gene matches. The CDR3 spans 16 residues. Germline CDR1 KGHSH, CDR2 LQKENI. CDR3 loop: CATRTSGRWTYNEQFF. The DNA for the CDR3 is TGTGCCACCCGGACTAGCGGGAGGTGGACCTACAATGAGCAGTTCTTC. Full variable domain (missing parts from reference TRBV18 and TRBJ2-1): NAGVMQNPRHLVRRRGQEARLRCSPMKGHSHVYWYRQLPEEGLKFMVYLQKENIIDESGMPKERFSAEFPKEGPSILRIQQVVRGDSAAYFCATRTSGRWTYNEQFFGPGTRLTVL.

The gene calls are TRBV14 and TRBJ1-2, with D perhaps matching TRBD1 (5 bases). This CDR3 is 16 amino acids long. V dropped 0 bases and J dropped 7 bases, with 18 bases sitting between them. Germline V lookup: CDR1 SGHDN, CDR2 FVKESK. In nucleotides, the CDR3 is TGTGCCAGCAGCCAAGATGGATACAGGCGCCCTATTGGCTACACCTTC. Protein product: CASSQDGYRRPIGYTF.

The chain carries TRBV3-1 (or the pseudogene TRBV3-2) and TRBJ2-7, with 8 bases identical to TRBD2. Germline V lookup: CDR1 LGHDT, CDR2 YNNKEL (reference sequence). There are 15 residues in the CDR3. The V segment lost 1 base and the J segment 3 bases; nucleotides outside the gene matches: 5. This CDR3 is CASSQVFAGGYEQYF. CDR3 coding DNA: TGTGCCAGCAGCCAAGTTTTTGCGGGAGGCTACGAGCAGTACTTC.

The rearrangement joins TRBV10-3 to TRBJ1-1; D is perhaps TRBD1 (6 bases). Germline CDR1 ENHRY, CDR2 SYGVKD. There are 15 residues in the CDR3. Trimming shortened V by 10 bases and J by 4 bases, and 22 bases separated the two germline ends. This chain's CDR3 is CATGETQGGVTEAFF. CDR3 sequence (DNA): TGTGCCACGGGGGAGACACAGGGAGGGGTCACTGAAGCTTTCTTT.

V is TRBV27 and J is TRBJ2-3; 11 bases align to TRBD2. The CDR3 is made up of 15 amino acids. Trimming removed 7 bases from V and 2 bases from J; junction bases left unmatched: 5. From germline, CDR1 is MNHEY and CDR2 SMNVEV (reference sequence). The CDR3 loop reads CASTLGLAVTDTQYF. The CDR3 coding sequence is TGTGCCAGCACTCTGGGACTAGCGGTCACAGATACGCAGTATTTT.

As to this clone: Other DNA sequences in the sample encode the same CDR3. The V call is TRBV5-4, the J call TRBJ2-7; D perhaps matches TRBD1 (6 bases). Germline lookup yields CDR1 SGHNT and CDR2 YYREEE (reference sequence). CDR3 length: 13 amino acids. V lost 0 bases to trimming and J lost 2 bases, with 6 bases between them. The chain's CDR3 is CASSLDRAYEQYF. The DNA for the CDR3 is TGTGCCAGCAGCTTGGACAGGGCCTACGAGCAGTACTTC.

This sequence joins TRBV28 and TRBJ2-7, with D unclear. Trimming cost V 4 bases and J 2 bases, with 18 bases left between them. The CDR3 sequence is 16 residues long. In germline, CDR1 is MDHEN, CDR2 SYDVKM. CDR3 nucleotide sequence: TGTGCCAGCAGTTCTCGTATTGCCAGATCCACCTACGAGCAGTACTTC. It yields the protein CASSSRIARSTYEQYF.

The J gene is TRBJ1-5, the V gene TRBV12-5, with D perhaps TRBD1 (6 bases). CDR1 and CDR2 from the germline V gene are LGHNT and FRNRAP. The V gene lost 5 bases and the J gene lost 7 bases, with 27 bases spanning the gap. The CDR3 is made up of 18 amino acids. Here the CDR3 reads CASGNTWTDRGDEQPQHF. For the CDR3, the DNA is TGTGCTAGTGGTAACACCTGGACAGACCGCGGCGACGAGCAGCCCCAGCATTTT.

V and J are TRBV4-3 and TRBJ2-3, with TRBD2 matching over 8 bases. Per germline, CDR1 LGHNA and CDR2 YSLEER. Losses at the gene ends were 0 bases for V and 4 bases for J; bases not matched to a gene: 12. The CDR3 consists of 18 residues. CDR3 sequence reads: CASSQDQHGTRMADTQYF. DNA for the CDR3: TGCGCCAGCAGCCAAGACCAGCATGGGACTAGGATGGCAGATACGCAGTATTTT.

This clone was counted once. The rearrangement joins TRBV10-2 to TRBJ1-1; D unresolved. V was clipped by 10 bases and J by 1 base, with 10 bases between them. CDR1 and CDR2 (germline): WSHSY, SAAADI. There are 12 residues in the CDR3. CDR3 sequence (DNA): TGCGCCACCCGCGTCGGGAACACTGAAGCTTTCTTT. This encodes CATRVGNTEAFF.

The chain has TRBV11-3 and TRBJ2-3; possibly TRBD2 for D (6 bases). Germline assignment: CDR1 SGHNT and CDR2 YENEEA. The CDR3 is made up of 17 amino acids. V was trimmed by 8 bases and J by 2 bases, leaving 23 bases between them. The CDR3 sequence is CASSLGAGGKNTDTQYF. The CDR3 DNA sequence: TGTGCCAGCTCCTTAGGAGCGGGCGGCAAAAACACAGATACGCAGTATTTT.